Listed below are T cell receptor beta chains from one sample, sequenced in a study of blood T cell repertoires in COVID-19. The data were produced by immunoSEQ multiplex PCR, yet TCRdb's version contains in-frame clones alone and is incomplete. The sample comprises 65,000 to 70,000 clones, around 83% of which are singletons, and under 5% rests with the top ten. The source material was peripheral blood. Receptor source: a man in his fifties or sixties with acute or convalescent COVID-19. Each CDR3 is given with its conserved first and last residue. D genes are given only for firm matches. Size tells how often a clone was seen (once, few, many) or the class of an expanded clone, and some rows leave it out.

j_gene | abundance | d_gene | v_gene | CDR3nt | CDR3aa
TRBJ2-1 | NA | NA | TRBV6-6 | TGTGCCAGCACCGGAGCCTACAATGAGCAGTTCTTC | CASTGAYNEQFF
TRBJ2-2 | NA | TRBD1 | TRBV10-2 | TGCGCCAGCAGTCTGGGACAGGGGTTCGGGGAGCTGTTTTTT | CASSLGQGFGELFF
TRBJ1-4 | NA | NA | TRBV12-3/TRBV12-4 | TGTGCCAGCAGTTTAGTGCTAGAAAAACTGTTTTTT | CASSLVLEKLFF
TRBJ2-5 | NA | NA | TRBV11-2 | TGTGCCAGCAGCTTAGATCTAGAAGAGACCCAGTACTTC | CASSLDLEETQYF
TRBJ2-6 | NA | NA | TRBV4-1 | TGCGCCAGCAGCCCCCTAGGTACAAATCCCTCTGGGGCCAACGTCCTGACTTTC | CASSPLGTNPSGANVLTF
TRBJ1-2 | NA | NA | TRBV7-6 | TGTGCCAGCAGCTTAGGCGGGGTTAATAACTATGGCTACACCTTC | CASSLGGVNNYGYTF
TRBJ2-2 | NA | NA | TRBV24-1 | TGTGCCACCAGTGATTTGTCGAGGCGAGGGGGGGAGCTGTTTTTT | CATSDLSRRGGELFF
TRBJ1-1 | NA | NA | TRBV6-5 | TGTGCCAGCAGTACCTTGACAGTGAACACTGAAGCTTTCTTT | CASSTLTVNTEAFF
TRBJ2-2 | NA | NA | TRBV6-1 | TGTGCCAGCAGTGAGTCAGGGGTCACCGGGGAGCTGTTTTTT | CASSESGVTGELFF
TRBJ2-5 | NA | NA | TRBV12-3/TRBV12-4 | TGTGCCAGCAGCCCTGGACTGGCGGCCCAGTACTTC | CASSPGLAAQYF
TRBJ2-2 | NA | TRBD2 | TRBV10-3 | TGTGCCATCAGGAAGACTAGCGGGGGGGGCACCGGGGAGCTGTTTTTT | CAIRKTSGGGTGELFF
TRBJ2-5 | NA | NA | TRBV5-1 | TGCGCCAGCAGCAGCGATGAGACCCAGTACTTC | CASSSDETQYF
TRBJ1-5 | NA | TRBD1 | TRBV28 | TGTGCCAGCAGTAGTGACCGGGACAGGGGAGCTAGGGGCAATCAGCCCCAGCATTTT | CASSSDRDRGARGNQPQHF
TRBJ1-4 | once | NA | TRBV21-1 | TGTGCCAGCAGCAAGTGGGGCACTAATGAAAAACTGTTTTTT | CASSKWGTNEKLFF
TRBJ2-3 | NA | NA | TRBV5-1 | TGCGCCAGCAGCCAGGAGGCAGATACGCAGTATTTT | CASSQEADTQYF
TRBJ2-5 | NA | TRBD2 | TRBV20-1 | TGCAGTGCTAGTCTGGGTGGGACTAGCGGGAAAGAGACCCAGTACTTC | CSASLGGTSGKETQYF
TRBJ1-5 | many | NA | TRBV7-9 | TGTGCCAGCAGCTTAGCGGGGGTATTCTCCACCCCGGGGGATCAGCCCCAGCATTTT | CASSLAGVFSTPGDQPQHF